The 20 T cell receptor beta chains presented below share a single source sample, sequenced in a study of T cells in Graves' hyperthyroidism and ophthalmopathy. Amplification of TCR beta CDR3 regions was performed using RNA transcripts as template. The HTBI set primed first-round TCR CDR3 RT-PCR. In TCRdb, the multiplex PCR reads were re-called with MiXCR into one record per CDR3 protein. This sample has about 360,000 distinct CDR3 sequences; about a sixth occur once, and the top ten carry about 27%. What was sequenced was blood. Source of these receptors: a woman aged 18-29 years with Graves' hyperthyroidism that later progressed to Graves' ophthalmopathy.

The chain has TRBV3-1 and TRBJ1-1; D perhaps matches TRBD1 (6 bases). This CDR3 spans 16 amino acids. The germline CDR1 and CDR2 sequences are LGHDT and YNNKEL (reference sequence). Trimming shortened V by 5 bases and J by 6 bases, and 22 bases separated the two germline ends. The CDR3 loop reads CASSSALRRGSAEAFF. DNA of the CDR3: TGTGCCAGCAGCTCCGCCTTGAGAAGGGGGAGCGCTGAAGCTTTCTTT. Drawing the rest from reference TRBV3-1 and TRBJ1-1, the complete variable domain is DTAVSQTPKYLVTQMGNDKSIKCEQNLGHDTMYWYKQDSKKFLKIMFSYNNKELIINETVPNRFSPKSPDKAHLNLHINSLELGDSAVYFCASSSALRRGSAEAFFGQGTRLTVV.

This clonotype has a count of ten or more. V and J are TRBV6-1 and TRBJ2-5, with D possibly TRBD2 on 6 matching bases. Germline V gene data show CDR1 as MNHNS and CDR2 as SASEGT. Trimming removed 7 bases at V and 1 base at J, with 16 bases between. CDR3 length: 15 residues. CDR3: CASMWAGPIQETQYF. The CDR3 DNA follows: TGTGCCAGCATGTGGGCGGGGCCAATCCAAGAGACCCAGTACTTC.

This chain joins TRBV11-2 and TRBJ2-3; tentatively, D is TRBD1 or TRBD2 (5 bases each). Trimming stripped 5 bases from V and 8 bases from J, with 11 bases between. The CDR3 sequence is 12 residues long. Germline CDR1 is SGHAT and CDR2 is FQNNGV. The DNA for the CDR3 is TGTGCCAGCAGCGCGCAGGGAGTTACGCAGTATTTT. Its protein is CASSAQGVTQYF.

The chain links TRBV12-3 or TRBV12-4 to TRBJ2-5; TRBD1 aligns across 9 bases. V dropped 7 bases and J dropped 5; count of bases not matched to a gene: 8. This CDR3 spans 14 amino acids. CDR3 bases: TGTGCCAGCATTCGCCGGACAGGGGAGGAGACCCAGTACTTC. This translates into CASIRRTGEETQYF.

The V call is TRBV10-3, the J call TRBJ2-5; maybe TRBD1 (5 bases). V lost 9 bases, J lost 2 bases, and 13 bases lay in between. CDR3 length: 13 amino acids. From germline, CDR1 is ENHRY and CDR2 SYGVKD. CDR3 in amino acids: CAIRSGRQETQYF. The CDR3, as DNA: TGTGCCATTAGGTCAGGGCGGCAAGAGACCCAGTACTTC.

Points on this clonotype: It may be a read error: a sequence one base away is much more abundant. The chain is built from TRBV20-1 and TRBJ2-1, with a tentative D call TRBD2 (5 bases). Germline CDR1 is DFQATT and CDR2 is SNEGSKA (reference sequence). The CDR3 consists of 14 residues. The CDR3 is CSASSAGRYNEQLF. In nucleotides, the CDR3 is TGCAGTGCTAGTTCGGCGGGTAGATACAATGAGCAGCTCTTC.

This clonotype was seen more than once but under ten times. The chain combines TRBV12-5 with TRBJ1-3; 7 nucleotides agree with TRBD1. The V segment lost 4 bases and the J segment 0 bases; nucleotides outside the gene matches: 9. CDR3 length equals 17 residues. Per the germline V gene, CDR1 is LGHNT and CDR2 is FRNRAP. The CDR3 loop reads CASGSTWDSSSGNTIYF. The CDR3 DNA follows: TGTGCTAGTGGTTCCACATGGGACAGCAGCTCTGGAAACACCATATATTTT.

Many counts were recorded for this clonotype. The chain couples TRBV3-1 to TRBJ2-7; D not resolved. Per germline, CDR1 LGHDT and CDR2 YNNKEL (reference sequence). CDR3 length: 13 residues. V gave up 4 bases and J gave up 6 bases, with 13 bases separating them. CDR3 in amino acids: CASSPKGRIEQYF. The CDR3, as DNA: TGTGCCAGCAGCCCAAAAGGGCGCATCGAGCAGTACTTC.

The DNA for the CDR3 is TGTGCCAGCAGCTTAGGGCCAGAAGAGCAGTACTTC. This gives the protein CASSLGPEEQYF. This chain uses TRBV13 with TRBJ2-7; D call uncertain. Germline V gives CDR1 PRHDT, CDR2 FYEKMQ (reference sequence). The CDR3 covers 12 residues. V lost 0 bases, J lost 7 bases, and 7 bases lay in between.

This clonotype showed up many times. The CDR3 bases are TGTGCCAGCTCACCCTCAGCCGCGGAGGGCTACAATGAGCAGTTCTTC. This codes for CASSPSAAEGYNEQFF. The chain combines TRBV18 with TRBJ2-1, with a possible D match to TRBD2 (6 bases). This CDR3 has 16 residues. Trimming left V 3 bases short and J 3 bases short, with 15 bases between. The germline gives CDR1 KGHSH, CDR2 LQKENI.

As for this clonotype: This may come from a read error, since a much larger clone is one base off. This CDR3 fails to terminate in the conserved phenylalanine or tryptophan, so it likely reflects a read error. The chain uses TRBV28 and TRBJ2-7; D unresolved. Trimming removed 0 bases at V and 8 bases at J, with 8 bases between. The CDR3 consists of 12 residues. Germline V gene lookup returns CDR1 MDHEN and CDR2 SYDVKM. In nucleotides, the CDR3 is TGTGCCAGCAGTTTATGGGACGAAAAGCAGTACCTC. It codes for CASSLWDEKQYL.

Here the CDR3 DNA reads TGCAGCGTCCGGGACACCCTCACCTACGAGCAGTACTTC. Residues: CSVRDTLTYEQYF. The genes are TRBV29-1 and TRBJ2-7, with D possibly being TRBD1 (6 bases). The CDR3 totals 13 residues. Germline CDR1 is SQVTM and CDR2 is ANQGSEA. The V and J ends lost 6 bases and 2 bases respectively, with 14 bases between them.

V gene TRBV7-9 combines with J gene TRBJ2-7; TRBD2 matches at 8 bases. Germline V lookup: CDR1 SEHNR, CDR2 FQNEAQ (reference sequence). Losses at the gene ends were 3 bases for V and 6 bases for J; bases not matched to a gene: 10. The CDR3 is 15 amino acids. Written as DNA, the CDR3 is TGTGCCAGCAGCTTGGGACTAGGCGGGAGTCGCGAGCAGTACTTC. Its protein is CASSLGLGGSREQYF. The entire variable domain, with the rest obtained from reference TRBV7-9 and TRBJ2-7, is as follows: DTGVSQNPRHKITKRGQNVTFRCDPISEHNRLYWYRQTLGQGPEFLTYFQNEAQLEKSRLLSDRFSAERPKGSFSTLEIQRTEQGDSAMYLCASSLGLGGSREQYFGPGTRLTVT.

There are many counts of this clonotype. The J gene is TRBJ2-3, the V gene TRBV20-1; 12 bases map to TRBD2. This CDR3 spans 18 amino acids. J lost 4 bases, V lost 0 bases, and 11 bases had no gene match. Germline assignment: CDR1 DFQATT and CDR2 SNEGSKA (reference sequence). CDR3 coding DNA: TGCAGTGCTAGAGATGCTTCTAGCGGGAGGGCCCGCTCAGATACGCAGTATTTT. It translates to CSARDASSGRARSDTQYF.

This chain links TRBV24-1 with TRBJ2-7; no reliable D call. CDR1 KGHDR and CDR2 SFDVKD come from the germline V gene. Deletions cut 6 bases from V and 3 bases from J, with 11 bases between. The CDR3 runs 13 residues. CDR3: CATSQANHYEQYF. CDR3 nucleotide sequence: TGTGCCACCAGTCAAGCTAATCACTACGAGCAGTACTTC.

This chain uses TRBV4-2 with TRBJ2-1; 9 nucleotides align to TRBD2. CDR1 is LGHNA and CDR2 is YNFKEQ in the germline V gene. J gave up 0 bases and V 0 bases, and 0 bases lay outside the gene matches. This CDR3 region has 16 residues. CDR3 protein: CASSQDSGSSYNEQFF. CDR3 nucleotide sequence: TGTGCCAGCAGCCAAGATAGCGGGAGCTCCTACAATGAGCAGTTCTTC.

The sample holds many counts of this clonotype. The chain links TRBV28 to TRBJ1-1; 7 nucleotides line up with TRBD1. The CDR3 has 17 amino acids. Germline-derived CDR1 and CDR2 are MDHEN and SYDVKM. Trimming at V came to 5 bases and at J to 0 bases, leaving 12 bases not matched to a gene. CDR3 bases: TGTGCCAGCAGTCACCGGGACAGTCGACCCATGAACACTGAAGCTTTCTTT. Translating it yields CASSHRDSRPMNTEAFF.

This clonotype was detected only a few times. This chain joins TRBV5-1 and TRBJ2-2, with 9 nucleotides matching TRBD2. The CDR3 sequence is 15 residues long. V lost 4 bases and J lost 1; bases outside the gene matches: 2. Looked up from germline, CDR1 is SGHRS and CDR2 is YFSETQ. The CDR3 sequence is CASSASGENTGELFF. Written as DNA, the CDR3 is TGCGCCAGCAGCGCTAGCGGGGAGAACACCGGGGAGCTGTTTTTT.

This clonotype was seen repeatedly, ten times or more. The chain recombines TRBV2 with TRBJ2-1; tentative D call: TRBD2 (6 bases). V lost 4 bases and J 8 bases, leaving 21 bases between the germline ends. The germline CDR1 and CDR2 sequences are SNHLY and FYNNEI. The CDR3 covers 16 residues. The CDR3 protein is CASSGTGSSGGDEQFF. CDR3 DNA: TGTGCCAGCAGTGGCACCGGCAGCAGTGGAGGGGATGAGCAGTTCTTC.

The sample holds many counts of this clonotype. V gene TRBV6-1 combines with J gene TRBJ2-7; 9 nucleotides line up with TRBD1. Germline-derived CDR1 and CDR2 are MNHNS and SASEGT. With V trimmed by 1 base and J by 3 bases, 1 base remained unmatched. This CDR3 region has 14 residues. The CDR3 DNA follows: TGTGCCAGCAGTGAAGGGGACAGGGTCTACGAGCAGTACTTC. Its protein product is CASSEGDRVYEQYF.